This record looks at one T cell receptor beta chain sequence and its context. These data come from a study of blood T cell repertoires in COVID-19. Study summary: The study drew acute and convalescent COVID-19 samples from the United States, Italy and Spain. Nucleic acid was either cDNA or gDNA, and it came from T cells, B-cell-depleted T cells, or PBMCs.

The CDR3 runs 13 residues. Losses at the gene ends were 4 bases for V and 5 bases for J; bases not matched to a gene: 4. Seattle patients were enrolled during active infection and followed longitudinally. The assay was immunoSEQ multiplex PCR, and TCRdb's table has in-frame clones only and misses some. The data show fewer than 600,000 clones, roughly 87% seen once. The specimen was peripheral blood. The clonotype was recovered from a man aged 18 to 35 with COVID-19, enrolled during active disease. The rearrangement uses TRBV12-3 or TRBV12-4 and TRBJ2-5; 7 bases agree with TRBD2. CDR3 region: CASSWRSGETQYF. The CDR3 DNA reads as TGTGCCAGCAGTTGGCGTAGCGGGGAGACCCAGTACTTC.